The next 29 T cell receptor beta chains were all read from a single sample in a study of T-cell reconstitution after alpha-beta-depleted transplantation in children. The authors prepared the TCRbeta library with unique molecular identifiers. MiXCR was run by TCRdb on the PCR reads, yielding one entry per CDR3 protein. This table has 200,000 to 250,000 distinct CDR3 sequences, around 9.5% appearing once. The material was PBMCs from the stem cell graft donor, obtained from the stem cell graft. All receptors come from a human donor who donated a stem cell graft to a child with acute lymphoblastic leukemia.

This clonotype was recorded at least ten times. The chain joins TRBV6-5 to TRBJ1-6; TRBD1 aligns across 8 bases. The CDR3 is made up of 16 amino acids. Trimming cost V 2 bases and J 4 bases; bases outside gene matches: 4. Germline loops: CDR1 MNHEY, CDR2 SVGAGI. The CDR3 protein is CASSYTDRVYNSPLHF. The CDR3, as DNA: TGTGCCAGCAGTTACACGGACAGGGTATATAATTCACCCCTCCACTTT.

The CDR3 DNA follows: TGTGCCAGCAGTGGCCGGAACTGGGGGATACAGTACTTC. It encodes CASSGRNWGIQYF. The rearrangement links TRBV12-3 or TRBV12-4 to TRBJ2-5; the D gene could be TRBD1 or TRBD2 (5 bases each). Trimming pared 5 bases from V and 11 bases from J, leaving 18 bases between. This CDR3 spans 13 amino acids.

This clonotype has just a few counts. The rearrangement links TRBV11-2 to TRBJ2-1; 7 bases line up with TRBD2. This CDR3 comprises 15 residues. Germline CDR1 SGHAT, CDR2 FQNNGV. V dropped 9 bases and J dropped 1; count of bases not matched to a gene: 9. The CDR3 is CASEWAGESYNEQFF. CDR3 DNA: TGTGCCAGTGAGTGGGCGGGGGAGTCCTACAATGAGCAGTTCTTC.

This clonotype was detected ten times or more. The chain carries TRBV20-1 and TRBJ2-7, with D perhaps given as TRBD1 or TRBD2 (5 bases each). Trimming removed 0 bases from V and 3 bases from J, with 15 bases in between. Germline CDR1 DFQATT, CDR2 SNEGSKA (reference sequence). The CDR3 loop spans 15 amino acids. This CDR3 is CSARDSGREFYEQYF. The CDR3 nucleotides read TGCAGTGCTAGAGATTCAGGCAGGGAGTTCTACGAGCAGTACTTC.

The chain uses TRBV7-2 and TRBJ2-3; D uncertain. Germline assignment: CDR1 SGHTA and CDR2 FQGNSA. CDR3 length: 16 residues. V lost 1 base and J 0 bases, leaving 11 bases between the germline ends. The CDR3 sequence: CASSLGAADSTDTQYF. In DNA, the CDR3 is TGTGCCAGCAGCTTAGGGGCAGCTGACAGCACAGATACGCAGTATTTT.

This clonotype was observed many times. The chain joins TRBV7-8 to TRBJ1-1, with unresolved D. Germline-derived CDR1 and CDR2 are SGHVS and FQNEAQ. V lost 6 bases, J lost 3 bases, and 17 bases lay in between. There are 15 residues in the CDR3. This CDR3 is CASRRTRKSDTEAFF. Here the CDR3 DNA reads TGTGCCAGCAGACGAACCAGGAAATCTGACACTGAAGCTTTCTTT.

In this sample, this clonotype turned up many times. This sequence joins TRBV5-5 and TRBJ1-1; D not resolved. Trimming removed 3 bases at V and 1 base at J, with 4 bases between. The CDR3 loop spans 12 amino acids. CDR1 and CDR2 from the germline V gene are SGHKS and YYEKEE (reference sequence). In nucleotides, the CDR3 is TGTGCCAGCAGCTCCAGGAACACTGAAGCTTTCTTT. Encoded protein: CASSSRNTEAFF.

This chain connects TRBV18 to TRBJ1-1; D is undetermined. Germline-derived CDR1 and CDR2 are KGHSH and LQKENI. V dropped 6 bases and J dropped 4 bases, with 15 bases sitting between them. CDR3 length: 14 amino acids. DNA for the CDR3: TGTGCCAGCTCGGAAAACGAGGGCGGCACTGAAGCTTTCTTT. It codes for CASSENEGGTEAFF.

The rearrangement uses TRBV7-2 and TRBJ2-3; D possibly corresponds to TRBD1 (5 bases). The germline V gene has CDR1 SGHTA and CDR2 FQGNSA. The CDR3 has 13 residues. V was trimmed by 6 bases and J by 3 bases, leaving 10 bases between them. CDR3 in DNA: TGTGCCAGCAGATCCAGACAGACAGATACGCAGTATTTT. Its translation: CASRSRQTDTQYF.

The table lists this clonotype with many counts. The rearrangement links TRBV12-3 or TRBV12-4 to TRBJ1-2; D is undetermined. There are 11 residues in the CDR3. Trimming stripped 8 bases from V and 0 bases from J, with 4 bases between. The CDR3 region has the DNA TGTGCCAGCGGTACTAACTATGGCTACACCTTC. It yields the protein CASGTNYGYTF.

This clonotype was observed many times. The gene calls are TRBV6-5 and TRBJ2-1; TRBD1 aligns across 11 bases. The trim removed 4 bases at V and 8 bases at J, leaving 7 bases unmatched. From germline, CDR1 is MNHEY and CDR2 SVGAGI. The CDR3 runs 15 residues. CDR3 sequence reads: CASSSDRGRVDEQFF. CDR3 coding DNA: TGTGCCAGCAGTTCGGACAGGGGGCGGGTTGATGAGCAGTTCTTC.

This clonotype was observed many times. The V gene is TRBV24-1, the J gene TRBJ2-1, with 9 bases identical to TRBD1. The CDR3 runs 16 residues. V lost 4 bases and J lost 7; bases outside the gene matches: 10. Germline V CDR1 and CDR2: KGHDR, SFDVKD. CDR3 nucleotide sequence: TGTGCCACCAGTGACTCGGACAGGGGCCCTAATAATGAGCAGTTCTTC. It translates to CATSDSDRGPNNEQFF.

This clonotype came up a few times. V usage is TRBV7-2 and J usage is TRBJ2-7; tentatively, D is TRBD2 (6 bases). CDR3 length: 16 amino acids. Trimming cost V 1 base and J 3 bases, with 16 bases left between them. Per germline, CDR1 SGHTA and CDR2 FQGNSA. CDR3 DNA: TGTGCCAGCAGCTTAGACTCGGCTAGCGCCCACTACGAGCAGTACTTC. This translates into CASSLDSASAHYEQYF.

This clonotype was observed a handful of times. V usage is TRBV7-2 and J usage is TRBJ2-1; 10 nucleotides match TRBD1. Germline V CDR1 and CDR2: SGHTA, FQGNSA. This CDR3 is 14 amino acids long. Trimming removed 6 bases from V and 6 bases from J; junction bases left unmatched: 5. CDR3 region: CASREGTGVNEQFF. CDR3 coding DNA: TGTGCCAGCAGAGAAGGGACAGGGGTCAATGAGCAGTTCTTC. Filled out from reference TRBV7-2 and TRBJ2-1, the complete variable domain reads GAGVSQSPSNKVTEKGKDVELRCDPISGHTALYWYRQSLGQGLEFLIYFQGNSAPDKSGLPSDRFSAERTGGSVSTLTIQRTQQEDSAVYLCASREGTGVNEQFFGPGTRLTVL.

V is TRBV5-6 and J is TRBJ1-1; 7 bases map to TRBD1. V trimming: 1 base; J trimming: 0 bases; junction bases outside the gene matches: 9. This CDR3 has 17 amino acids. Germline CDR1 is SGHDT and CDR2 is YYEEEE. CDR3 coding DNA: TGTGCCAGCAGCTTGCCTCAGGGGGAGGGGATGAACACTGAAGCTTTCTTT. Amino acids: CASSLPQGEGMNTEAFF. The full variable domain, with the rest looked up from reference TRBV5-6 and TRBJ1-1, is DAGVTQSPTHLIKTRGQQVTLRCSPKSGHDTVSWYQQALGQGPQFIFQYYEEEERQRGNFPDRFSGHQFPNYSSELNVNALLLGDSALYLCASSLPQGEGMNTEAFFGQGTRLTVV.

Ten or more counts support this clonotype. The gene calls are TRBV7-2 and TRBJ2-5, with TRBD1 matching over 8 bases. The CDR3 spans 13 residues. Germline V gives CDR1 SGHTA, CDR2 FQGNSA. The V and J ends lost 6 bases and 5 bases, in that order; junction bases with no gene match: 5. DNA for the CDR3: TGTGCCAGCAGGGGGACAGGACATGAGACCCAGTACTTC. Amino acid sequence: CASRGTGHETQYF. Using reference TRBV7-2 and TRBJ2-5 for the parts outside the CDR3, the full variable domain is GAGVSQSPSNKVTEKGKDVELRCDPISGHTALYWYRQSLGQGLEFLIYFQGNSAPDKSGLPSDRFSAERTGGSVSTLTIQRTQQEDSAVYLCASRGTGHETQYFGPGTRLLVL.

A note on this clonotype: Since a much larger clone is just one base distant, this may be a read error. CDR3 protein: CANSQDYNTGELFF. In DNA form, the CDR3 reads TGTGCCAACAGCCAAGACTACAACACCGGGGAGCTGTTTTTT. The chain has TRBV13 and TRBJ2-2; a weak D match, TRBD2 (5 bases). Per the germline V gene, CDR1 is PRHDT and CDR2 is FYEKMQ (reference sequence). The length of the CDR3 is 14 residues.

This chain connects TRBV4-1 to TRBJ1-2; TRBD1 agrees at 8 bases. V was clipped by 0 bases and J by 5 bases; unmatched bases: 14. The CDR3 is 18 amino acids. Germline V gene sequence: CDR1 MGHRA, CDR2 YSYEKL. The CDR3 nucleotides are TGCGCCAGCAGCCAAGATTTCCCATTAGCGACAGGGGATTATGGCTACACCTTC. It translates to CASSQDFPLATGDYGYTF.

This clonotype was recorded at least ten times. This chain uses TRBV6-4 with TRBJ2-2; TRBD1 might be the D (5 bases). Trimming stripped 4 bases from V and 4 bases from J, with 13 bases between. Looked up from germline, CDR1 is MRHNA and CDR2 is SNTAGT. The CDR3 has 15 amino acids. The CDR3 coding sequence is TGTGCCAGCAGTGTGTCCCAGGGTGGCACCGGGGAGCTGTTTTTT. This gives the protein CASSVSQGGTGELFF.

This clonotype occurred many times. The genes are TRBV4-2 and TRBJ2-1, with unresolved D. V lost 1 base, J lost 3 bases, and 16 bases lay in between. CDR3 size: 17 residues. Germline loops: CDR1 LGHNA, CDR2 YNFKEQ. CDR3 sequence (DNA): TGTGCCAGCAGCCAAGTTCGTCAGAGTACTTTCTACAATGAGCAGTTCTTC. It yields the protein CASSQVRQSTFYNEQFF.

At least ten counts were recorded for this clonotype. The chain recombines TRBV10-3 with TRBJ2-5; D remains ambiguous. Per the germline V gene, CDR1 is ENHRY and CDR2 is SYGVKD. V lost 2 bases and J 5 bases, leaving 6 bases between the germline ends. There are 12 residues in the CDR3. The CDR3 reads CAISEGLETQYF. The CDR3 DNA reads as TGTGCCATCAGTGAGGGATTGGAGACCCAGTACTTC.

This clonotype has ten or more counts. DNA of the CDR3: TGCGCCAGCGCCCGGGCCCCTCACACCGGGGAGCTGTTTTTT. The encoded protein is CASARAPHTGELFF. The V and J genes are TRBV5-1 and TRBJ2-2; D is uncertain. The CDR3 is 14 amino acids. Germline V lookup: CDR1 SGHRS, CDR2 YFSETQ. V dropped 7 bases and J dropped 3 bases, with 13 bases sitting between them.

This clonotype was observed many times. The chain couples TRBV12-3 or TRBV12-4 to TRBJ2-1; D uncertain. There are 13 residues in the CDR3. V shed 6 bases and J shed 10 bases, with 16 bases lying between them. DNA of the CDR3: TGTGCCAGCAGCTTGCCCCTAACGGAGGAGCAGTTCTTC. This gives the protein CASSLPLTEEQFF.

This chain links TRBV14 with TRBJ2-4; a weak D match, TRBD2 (6 bases). V shed 0 bases and J shed 8 bases, with 14 bases lying between them. Germline CDR1 is SGHDN and CDR2 is FVKESK. The CDR3 is 15 amino acids. The CDR3 region has the DNA TGTGCCAGCAGCCAAGACGGAGGGCAAGGGGACATTCAGTACTTC. Protein: CASSQDGGQGDIQYF.

A few counts support this clonotype. The chain has TRBV27 and TRBJ1-2, with D perhaps TRBD1 (6 bases). Germline V CDR1 and CDR2: MNHEY, SMNVEV (reference sequence). The V end lost 0 bases, the J end lost 4 bases, and 12 bases lay between the germline ends. CDR3 size: 15 residues. The CDR3 region is CASSLSRQDSYGYTF. CDR3 DNA: TGTGCCAGCAGTTTATCCCGACAGGACAGCTATGGCTACACCTTC.

On this clonotype itself: This could be a read error, since a much larger clone is one nucleotide away. This chain uses TRBV20-1 with TRBJ2-2, with TRBD1 as a possible D gene (5 bases). The V and J ends lost 1 base and 3 bases respectively, with 18 bases between them. The germline CDR1 and CDR2 sequences are DFQATT and SNEGSKA (reference sequence). The CDR3 covers 17 residues. CDR3 nucleotide sequence: TGCAGTGCTAGAGTCCTACTGGGGCCTCGCGACACCGGGGAGCTGTTTTTT. Translated, it gives CSARVLLGPRDTGELFF.

This chain's CDR3 is CASTGLERYEQYF. For the CDR3, the DNA is TGTGCCAGCACAGGACTAGAGAGGTACGAGCAGTACTTC. The V and J genes are TRBV2 and TRBJ2-7, with 7 bases fitting TRBD2. Germline V gene sequence: CDR1 SNHLY, CDR2 FYNNEI. The CDR3 contains 13 residues. The junction had 7 bases not matched to a gene; V was cut back by 7 bases and J by 4 bases.

This chain joins TRBV20-1 and TRBJ2-7; D may be TRBD2 (6 bases). The V gene's germline CDR1 is DFQATT and CDR2 SNEGSKA (reference sequence). With 3 bases removed from V and 0 bases from J, the gap between germline ends came to 12 bases. The CDR3 is 14 amino acids. The CDR3 region is CSASSVGGSYEQYF. As DNA, the CDR3 is TGCAGTGCTAGCTCCGTGGGGGGCTCCTACGAGCAGTACTTC.

V and J are TRBV20-1 and TRBJ2-7; D is uncertain. V was pared by 3 bases and J by 3 bases, with 9 bases between. Germline CDR1 is DFQATT and CDR2 is SNEGSKA (reference sequence). This CDR3 contains 12 residues. CDR3 coding DNA: TGCAGTGCTAGCGCCTCTCGCTACGAGCAGTACTTC. It encodes CSASASRYEQYF.